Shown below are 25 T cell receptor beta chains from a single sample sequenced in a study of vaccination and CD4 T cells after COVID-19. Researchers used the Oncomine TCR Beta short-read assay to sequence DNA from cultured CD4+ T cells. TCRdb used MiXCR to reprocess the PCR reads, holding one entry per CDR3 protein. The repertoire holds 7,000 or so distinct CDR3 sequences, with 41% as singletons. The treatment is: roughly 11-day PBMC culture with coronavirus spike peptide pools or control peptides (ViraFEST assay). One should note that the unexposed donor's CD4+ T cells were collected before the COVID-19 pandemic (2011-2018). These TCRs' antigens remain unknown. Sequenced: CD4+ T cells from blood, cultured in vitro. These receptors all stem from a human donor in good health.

CDR3 nucleotide sequence: TGTGCCAGCAGTAGGGACGGCGCCTTCACCTACGGCTACACCTTC. Translating it yields CASSRDGAFTYGYTF. This chain connects TRBV6-1 to TRBJ1-2; D possibly corresponds to TRBD1 (5 bases). V lost 5 bases to trimming and J lost 8 bases, with 21 bases between them. The CDR3 is 15 residues long. Germline lookup yields CDR1 MNHNS and CDR2 SASEGT.

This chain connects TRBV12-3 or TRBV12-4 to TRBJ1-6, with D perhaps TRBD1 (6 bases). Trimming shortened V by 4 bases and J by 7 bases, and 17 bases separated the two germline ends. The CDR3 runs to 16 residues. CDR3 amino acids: CASSSSARGQNSPLHF. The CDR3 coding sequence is TGTGCCAGCAGTTCCAGCGCACGGGGGCAGAATTCACCCCTCCACTTT.

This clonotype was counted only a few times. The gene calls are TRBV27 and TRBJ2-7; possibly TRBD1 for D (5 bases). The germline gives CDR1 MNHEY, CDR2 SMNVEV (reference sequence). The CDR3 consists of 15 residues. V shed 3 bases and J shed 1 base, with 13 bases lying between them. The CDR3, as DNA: TGTGCCAGCAGTTTCTCAGGGTATCCGTCCTACGAGCAGTACTTC. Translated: CASSFSGYPSYEQYF.

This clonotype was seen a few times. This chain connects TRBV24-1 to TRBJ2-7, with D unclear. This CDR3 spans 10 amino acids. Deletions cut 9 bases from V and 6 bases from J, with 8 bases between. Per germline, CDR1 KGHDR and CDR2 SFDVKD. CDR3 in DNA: TGTGCCACCGGAAAATGCGAGCAGTACTTC. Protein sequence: CATGKCEQYF.

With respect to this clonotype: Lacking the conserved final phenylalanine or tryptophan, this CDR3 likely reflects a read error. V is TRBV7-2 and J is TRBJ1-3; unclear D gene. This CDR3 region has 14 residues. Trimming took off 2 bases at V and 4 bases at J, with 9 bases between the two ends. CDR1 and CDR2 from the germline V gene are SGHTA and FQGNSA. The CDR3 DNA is TGTGCCAGCAGCTTAACGGGTTACGGAAACACCATATATTTG. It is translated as CASSLTGYGNTIYL.

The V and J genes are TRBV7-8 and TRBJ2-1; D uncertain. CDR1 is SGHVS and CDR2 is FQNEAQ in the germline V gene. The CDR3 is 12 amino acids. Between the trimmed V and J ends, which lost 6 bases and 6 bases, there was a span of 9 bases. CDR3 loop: CASRLVSNEQFF. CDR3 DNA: TGTGCCAGCAGACTCGTATCCAATGAGCAGTTCTTC.

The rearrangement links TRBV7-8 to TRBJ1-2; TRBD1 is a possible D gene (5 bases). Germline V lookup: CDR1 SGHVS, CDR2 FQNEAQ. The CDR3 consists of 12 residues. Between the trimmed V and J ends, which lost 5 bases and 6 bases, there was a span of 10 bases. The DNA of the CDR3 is TGTGCCAGCAGCCCCCAGGGTAATGGCTACACCTTC. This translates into CASSPQGNGYTF.

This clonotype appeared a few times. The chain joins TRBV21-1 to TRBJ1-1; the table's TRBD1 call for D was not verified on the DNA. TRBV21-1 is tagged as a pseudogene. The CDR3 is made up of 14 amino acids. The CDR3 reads CASSNPPMNTEAFF. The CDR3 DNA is TGTGCCAGCAGCAACCCCCCTATGAACACTGAAGCTTTCTTT.

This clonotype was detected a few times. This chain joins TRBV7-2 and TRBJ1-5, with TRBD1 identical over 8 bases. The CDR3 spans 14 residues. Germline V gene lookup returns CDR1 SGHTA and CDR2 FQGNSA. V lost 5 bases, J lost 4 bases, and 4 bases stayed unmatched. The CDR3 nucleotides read TGTGCCAGCAGCCCTCGACAGGGGAATCAGCCCCAGCATTTT. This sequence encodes CASSPRQGNQPQHF.

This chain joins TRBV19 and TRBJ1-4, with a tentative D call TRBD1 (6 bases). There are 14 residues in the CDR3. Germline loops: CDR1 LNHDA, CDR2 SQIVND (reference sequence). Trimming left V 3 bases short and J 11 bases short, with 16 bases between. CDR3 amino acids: CASSIGGAGEKLFF. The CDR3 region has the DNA TGTGCCAGTAGTATCGGGGGGGCAGGAGAGAAACTGTTTTTT.

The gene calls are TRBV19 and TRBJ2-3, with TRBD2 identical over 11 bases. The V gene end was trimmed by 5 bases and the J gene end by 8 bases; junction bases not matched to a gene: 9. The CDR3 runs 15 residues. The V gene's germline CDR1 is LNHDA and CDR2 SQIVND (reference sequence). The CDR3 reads CASSPGLAGTSTQYF. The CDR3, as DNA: TGTGCCAGTAGTCCCGGACTAGCGGGTACCAGTACGCAGTATTTT.

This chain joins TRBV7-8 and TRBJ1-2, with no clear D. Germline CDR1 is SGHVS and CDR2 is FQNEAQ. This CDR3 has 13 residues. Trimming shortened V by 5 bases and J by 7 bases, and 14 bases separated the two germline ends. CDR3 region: CASSPRREPGYTF. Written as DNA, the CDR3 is TGTGCCAGCAGCCCCCGGAGGGAGCCTGGCTACACCTTC.

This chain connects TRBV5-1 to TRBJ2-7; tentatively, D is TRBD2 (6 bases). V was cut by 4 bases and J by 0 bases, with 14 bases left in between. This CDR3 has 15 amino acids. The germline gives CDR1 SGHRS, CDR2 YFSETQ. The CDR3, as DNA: TGCGCCAGCAGCCTCTTTGGGGGGAGCTCCTACGAGCAGTACTTC. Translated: CASSLFGGSSYEQYF. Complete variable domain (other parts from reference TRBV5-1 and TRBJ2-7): KAGVTQTPRYLIKTRGQQVTLSCSPISGHRSVSWYQQTPGQGLQFLFEYFSETQRNKGNFPGRFSGRQFSNSRSEMNVSTLELGDSALYLCASSLFGGSSYEQYFGPGTRLTVT.

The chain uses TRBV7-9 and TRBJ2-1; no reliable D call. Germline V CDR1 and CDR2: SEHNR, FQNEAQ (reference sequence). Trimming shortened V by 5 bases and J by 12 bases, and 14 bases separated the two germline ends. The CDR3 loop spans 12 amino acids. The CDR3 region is CASSKDVQRQFF. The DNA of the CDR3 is TGTGCCAGCAGCAAGGACGTTCAGCGGCAGTTCTTC.

CDR3: CATSDPQIGRGSPLHF. The CDR3 nucleotides are TGTGCCACCAGTGACCCCCAGATCGGCCGGGGTTCACCCCTCCACTTT. The J gene is TRBJ1-6, the V gene TRBV24-1; no definite D call. This CDR3 is built from 16 residues. V was cut by 4 bases and J by 9 bases, with 18 bases left in between. Germline V gene sequence: CDR1 KGHDR, CDR2 SFDVKD.

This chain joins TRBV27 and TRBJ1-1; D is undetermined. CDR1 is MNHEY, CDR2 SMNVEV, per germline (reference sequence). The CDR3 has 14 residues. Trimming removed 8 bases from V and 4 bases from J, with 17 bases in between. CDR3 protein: CASHDSARTTEAFF. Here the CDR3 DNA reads TGTGCCAGCCATGATTCGGCTAGGACCACTGAAGCTTTCTTT.

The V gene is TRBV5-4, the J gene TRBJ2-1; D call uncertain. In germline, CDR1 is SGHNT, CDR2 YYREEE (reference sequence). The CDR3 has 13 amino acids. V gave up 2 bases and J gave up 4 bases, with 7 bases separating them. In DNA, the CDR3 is TGTGCCAGCAGCTTCGGTGGGTACAATGAGCAGTTCTTC. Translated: CASSFGGYNEQFF.

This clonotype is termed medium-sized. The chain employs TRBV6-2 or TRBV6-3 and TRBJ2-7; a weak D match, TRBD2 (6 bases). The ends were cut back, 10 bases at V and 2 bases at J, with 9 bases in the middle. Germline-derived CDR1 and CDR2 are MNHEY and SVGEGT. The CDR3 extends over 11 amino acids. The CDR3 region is CATERAYEQYF. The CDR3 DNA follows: TGTGCCACGGAGCGGGCCTACGAGCAGTACTTC.

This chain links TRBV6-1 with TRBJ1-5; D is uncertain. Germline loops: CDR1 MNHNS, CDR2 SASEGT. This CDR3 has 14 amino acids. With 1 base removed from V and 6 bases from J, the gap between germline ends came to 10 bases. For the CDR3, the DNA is TGTGCCAGCAGTGAAGGCGGGGAAAGTCAGCCCCAGCATTTT. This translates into CASSEGGESQPQHF.

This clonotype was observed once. This CDR3 reads CASSLSDSSYEQYF. The CDR3 bases are TGTGCCAGCAGCTTGAGCGACAGCTCCTACGAGCAGTACTTC. The chain carries TRBV7-9 and TRBJ2-7; D may be TRBD1 (5 bases). The CDR3 has 14 residues. Germline CDR1 SEHNR, CDR2 FQNEAQ (reference sequence). V lost 3 bases, J lost 0 bases, and 9 bases lay in between.

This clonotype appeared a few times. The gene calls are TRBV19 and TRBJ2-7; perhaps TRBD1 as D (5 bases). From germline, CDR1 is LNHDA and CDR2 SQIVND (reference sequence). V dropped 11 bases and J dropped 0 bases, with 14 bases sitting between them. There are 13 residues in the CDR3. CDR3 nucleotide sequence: TGTGCCTCCAACGACAGAGTCTCCTACGAGCAGTACTTC. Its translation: CASNDRVSYEQYF.

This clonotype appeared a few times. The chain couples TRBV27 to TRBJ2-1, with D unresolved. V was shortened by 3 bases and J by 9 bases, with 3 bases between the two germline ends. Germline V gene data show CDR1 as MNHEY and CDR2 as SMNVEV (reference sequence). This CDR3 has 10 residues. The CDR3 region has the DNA TGTGCCAGCAGTTTCTTTGAGCAGTTCTTC. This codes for CASSFFEQFF.

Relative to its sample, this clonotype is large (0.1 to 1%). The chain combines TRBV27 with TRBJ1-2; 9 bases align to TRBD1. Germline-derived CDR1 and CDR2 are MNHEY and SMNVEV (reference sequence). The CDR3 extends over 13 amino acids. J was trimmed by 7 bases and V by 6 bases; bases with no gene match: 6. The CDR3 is CASRYTGGRGYTF. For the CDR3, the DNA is TGTGCCAGCAGATACACAGGGGGCCGTGGCTACACCTTC.

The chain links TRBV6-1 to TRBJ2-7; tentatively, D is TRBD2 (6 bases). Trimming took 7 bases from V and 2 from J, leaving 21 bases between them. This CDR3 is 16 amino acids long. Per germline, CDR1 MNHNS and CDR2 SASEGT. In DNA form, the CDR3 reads TGTGCCAGCACACCCTGGGGGGTTGGGGGACCCTACGAGCAGTACTTC. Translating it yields CASTPWGVGGPYEQYF.

CDR3: CASGTPIFDGYTF. Here the CDR3 DNA reads TGTGCCAGCGGGACCCCCATCTTCGATGGCTACACCTTC. V and J are TRBV6-1 and TRBJ1-2; TRBD1 is a possible D gene (5 bases). Germline-derived CDR1 and CDR2 are MNHNS and SASEGT. Trimming cost V 8 bases and J 6 bases, with 16 bases left between them. This CDR3 is 13 amino acids long.